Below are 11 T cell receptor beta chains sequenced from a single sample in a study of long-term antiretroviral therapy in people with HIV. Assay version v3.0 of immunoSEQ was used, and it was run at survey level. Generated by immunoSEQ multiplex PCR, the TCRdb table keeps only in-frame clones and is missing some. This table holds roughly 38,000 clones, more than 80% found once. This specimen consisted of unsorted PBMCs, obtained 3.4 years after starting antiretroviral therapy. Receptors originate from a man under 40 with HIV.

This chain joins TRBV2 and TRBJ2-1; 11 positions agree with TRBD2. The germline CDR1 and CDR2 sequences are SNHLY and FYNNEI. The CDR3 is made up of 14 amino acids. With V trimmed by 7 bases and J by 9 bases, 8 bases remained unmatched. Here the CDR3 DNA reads TGTGCCAGCAACGGTAGGCTAGCGGGAGGTGAGCAGTTCTTC. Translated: CASNGRLAGGEQFF.

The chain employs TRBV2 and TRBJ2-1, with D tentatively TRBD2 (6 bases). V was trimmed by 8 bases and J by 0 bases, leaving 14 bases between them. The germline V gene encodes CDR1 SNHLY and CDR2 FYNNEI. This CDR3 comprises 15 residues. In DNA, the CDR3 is TGTGCCAGCGGGATCGGACTAAACTCCTACAATGAGCAGTTCTTC. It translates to CASGIGLNSYNEQFF.

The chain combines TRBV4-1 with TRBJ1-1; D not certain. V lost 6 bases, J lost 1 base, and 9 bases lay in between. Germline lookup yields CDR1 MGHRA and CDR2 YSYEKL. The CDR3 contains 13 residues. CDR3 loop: CASSREQNTEAFF. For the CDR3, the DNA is TGCGCCAGCAGTCGGGAGCAGAACACTGAAGCTTTCTTT.

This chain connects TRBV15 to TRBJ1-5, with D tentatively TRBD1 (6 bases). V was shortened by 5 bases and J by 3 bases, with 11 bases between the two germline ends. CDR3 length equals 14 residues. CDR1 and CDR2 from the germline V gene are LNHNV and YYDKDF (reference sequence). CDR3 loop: CATSVGQPNQPQHF. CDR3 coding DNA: TGTGCCACCAGCGTAGGACAGCCCAATCAGCCCCAGCATTTT.

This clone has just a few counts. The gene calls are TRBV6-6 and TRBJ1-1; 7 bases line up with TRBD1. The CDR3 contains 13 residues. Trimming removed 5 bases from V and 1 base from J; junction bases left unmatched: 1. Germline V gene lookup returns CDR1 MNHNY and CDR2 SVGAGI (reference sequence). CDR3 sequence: CASSRQGNTEAFF. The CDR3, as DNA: TGTGCCAGCAGTCGACAGGGGAACACTGAAGCTTTCTTT.

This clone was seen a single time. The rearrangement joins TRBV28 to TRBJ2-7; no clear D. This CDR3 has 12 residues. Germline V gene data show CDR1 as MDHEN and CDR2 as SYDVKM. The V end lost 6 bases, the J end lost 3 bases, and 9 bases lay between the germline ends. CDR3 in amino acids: CASRTHGYEQYF. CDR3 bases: TGTGCCAGCAGGACACACGGCTACGAGCAGTACTTC.

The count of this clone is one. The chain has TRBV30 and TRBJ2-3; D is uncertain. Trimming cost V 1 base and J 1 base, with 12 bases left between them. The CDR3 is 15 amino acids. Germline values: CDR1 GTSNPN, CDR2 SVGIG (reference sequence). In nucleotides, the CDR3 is TGTGCCTGGAGTGAGGCCCAAAGGGGCACAGATACGCAGTATTTT. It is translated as CAWSEAQRGTDTQYF.

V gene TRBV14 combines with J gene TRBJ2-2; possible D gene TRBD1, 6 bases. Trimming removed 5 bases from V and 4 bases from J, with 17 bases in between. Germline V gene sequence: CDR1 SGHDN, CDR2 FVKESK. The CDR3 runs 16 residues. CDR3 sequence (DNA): TGTGCCAGCAGCTCAATACAGGGATGGGTCACCGGGGAGCTGTTTTTT. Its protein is CASSSIQGWVTGELFF.

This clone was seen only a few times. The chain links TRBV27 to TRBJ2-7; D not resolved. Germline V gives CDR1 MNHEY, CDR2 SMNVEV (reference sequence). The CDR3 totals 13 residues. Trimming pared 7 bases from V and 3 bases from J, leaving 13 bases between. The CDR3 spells CASIHSPGYEQYF. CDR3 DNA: TGTGCCAGCATCCACTCACCGGGCTACGAGCAGTACTTC.

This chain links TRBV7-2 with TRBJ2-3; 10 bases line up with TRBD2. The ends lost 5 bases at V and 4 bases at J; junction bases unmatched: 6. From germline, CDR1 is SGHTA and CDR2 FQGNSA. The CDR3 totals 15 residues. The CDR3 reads CASSLSGTSADTQYF. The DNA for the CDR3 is TGTGCCAGCAGCCTCTCCGGGACTAGCGCAGATACGCAGTATTTT.

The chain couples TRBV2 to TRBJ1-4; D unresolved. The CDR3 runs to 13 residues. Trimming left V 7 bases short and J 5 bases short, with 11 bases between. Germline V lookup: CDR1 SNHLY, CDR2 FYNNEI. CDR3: CASNRVLNEKLFF. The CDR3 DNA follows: TGTGCCAGCAACCGGGTCCTAAATGAAAAACTGTTTTTT. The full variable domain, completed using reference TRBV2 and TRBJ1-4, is EPEVTQTPSHQVTQMGQEVILRCVPISNHLYFYWYRQILGQKVEFLVSFYNNEISEKSEIFDDQFSVERPDGSNFTLKIRSTKLEDSAMYFCASNRVLNEKLFFGSGTQLSVL.